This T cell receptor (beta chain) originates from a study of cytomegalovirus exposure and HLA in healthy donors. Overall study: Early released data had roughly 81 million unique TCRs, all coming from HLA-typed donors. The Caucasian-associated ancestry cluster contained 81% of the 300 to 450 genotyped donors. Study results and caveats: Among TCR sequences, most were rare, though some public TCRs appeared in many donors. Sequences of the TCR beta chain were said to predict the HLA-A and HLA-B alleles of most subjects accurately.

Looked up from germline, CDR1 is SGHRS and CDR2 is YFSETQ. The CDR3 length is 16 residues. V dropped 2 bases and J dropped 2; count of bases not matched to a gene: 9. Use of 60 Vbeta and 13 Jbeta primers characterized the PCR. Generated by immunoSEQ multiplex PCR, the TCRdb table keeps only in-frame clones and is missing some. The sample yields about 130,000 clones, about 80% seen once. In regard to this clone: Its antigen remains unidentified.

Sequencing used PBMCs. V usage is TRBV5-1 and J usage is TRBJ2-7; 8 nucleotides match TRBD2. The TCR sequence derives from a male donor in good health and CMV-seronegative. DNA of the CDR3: TGCGCCAGCAGCTTCATGACTAGCGTCCCCACCTACGAGCAGTACTTC. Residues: CASSFMTSVPTYEQYF.